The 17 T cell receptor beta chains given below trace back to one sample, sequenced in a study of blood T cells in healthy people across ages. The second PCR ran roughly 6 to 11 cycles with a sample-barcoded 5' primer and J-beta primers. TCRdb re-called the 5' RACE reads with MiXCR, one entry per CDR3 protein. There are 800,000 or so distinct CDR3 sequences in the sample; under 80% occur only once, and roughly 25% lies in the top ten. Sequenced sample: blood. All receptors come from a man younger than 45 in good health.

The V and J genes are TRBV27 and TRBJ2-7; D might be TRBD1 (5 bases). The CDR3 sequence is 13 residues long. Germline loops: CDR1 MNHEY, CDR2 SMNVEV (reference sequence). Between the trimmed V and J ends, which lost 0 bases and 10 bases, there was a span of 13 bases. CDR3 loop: CASSLSLGHQQYF. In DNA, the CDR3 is TGTGCCAGCAGTTTATCCTTGGGGCATCAACAGTACTTC.

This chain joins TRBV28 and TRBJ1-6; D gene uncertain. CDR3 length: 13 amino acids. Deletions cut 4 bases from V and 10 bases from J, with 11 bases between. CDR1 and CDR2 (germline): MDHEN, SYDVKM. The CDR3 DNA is TGTGCCAGCAGTTCGGACCCCATGTCACCCCTCCACTTT. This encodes CASSSDPMSPLHF.

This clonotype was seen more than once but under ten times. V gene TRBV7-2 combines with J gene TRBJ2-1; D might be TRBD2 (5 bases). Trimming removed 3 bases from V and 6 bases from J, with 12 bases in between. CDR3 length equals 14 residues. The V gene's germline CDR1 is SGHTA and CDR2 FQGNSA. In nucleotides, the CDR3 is TGTGCCAGCAGCTTGTCCGGCGGGCCCAATGAGCAGTTCTTC. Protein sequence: CASSLSGGPNEQFF.

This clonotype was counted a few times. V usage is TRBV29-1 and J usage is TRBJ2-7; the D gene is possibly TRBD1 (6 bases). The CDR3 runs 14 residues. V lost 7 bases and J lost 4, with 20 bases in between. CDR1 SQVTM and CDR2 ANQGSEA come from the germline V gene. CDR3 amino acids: CSARGTGTSYEQYF. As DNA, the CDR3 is TGCAGCGCCAGGGGCACGGGGACGTCTTACGAGCAGTACTTC.

The CDR3 reads CASRPGNIQETQYF. The DNA of the CDR3 is TGTGCCAGCAGACCCGGGAACATCCAAGAGACCCAGTACTTC. The V and J genes are TRBV11-2 and TRBJ2-5; perhaps TRBD2 as D (5 bases). The CDR3 totals 14 residues. The V end was cut by 6 bases, the J end by 1 base, with 12 bases between. Germline values: CDR1 SGHAT, CDR2 FQNNGV.

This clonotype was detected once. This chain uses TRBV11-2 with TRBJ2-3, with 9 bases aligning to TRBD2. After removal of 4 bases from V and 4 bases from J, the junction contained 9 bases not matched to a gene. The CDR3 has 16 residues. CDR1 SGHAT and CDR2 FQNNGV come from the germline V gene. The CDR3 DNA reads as TGTGCCAGCAGCTACACCGGGACTAGCAGCGCAGATACGCAGTATTTT. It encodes CASSYTGTSSADTQYF. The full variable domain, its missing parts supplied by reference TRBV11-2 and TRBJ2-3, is EAGVAQSPRYKIIEKRQSVAFWCNPISGHATLYWYQQILGQGPKLLIQFQNNGVVDDSQLPKDRFSAERLKGVDSTLKIQPAKLEDSAVYLCASSYTGTSSADTQYFGPGTRLTVL.

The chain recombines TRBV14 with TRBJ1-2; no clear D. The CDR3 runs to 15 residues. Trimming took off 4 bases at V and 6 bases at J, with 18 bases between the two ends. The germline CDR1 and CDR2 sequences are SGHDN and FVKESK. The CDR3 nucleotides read TGTGCCAGCAGCCCATCCCAGGTATGGTGGGATGGCTACACCTTC. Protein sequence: CASSPSQVWWDGYTF.

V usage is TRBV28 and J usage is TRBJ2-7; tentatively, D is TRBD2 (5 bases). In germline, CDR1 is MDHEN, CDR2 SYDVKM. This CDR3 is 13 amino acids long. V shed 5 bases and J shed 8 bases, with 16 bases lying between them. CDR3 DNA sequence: TGTGCCAGCAGTCTAACGACACCCGGGAAGCAGTACTTC. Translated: CASSLTTPGKQYF. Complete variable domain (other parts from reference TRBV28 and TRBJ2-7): DVKVTQSSRYLVKRTGEKVFLECVQDMDHENMFWYRQDPGLGLRLIYFSYDVKMKEKGDIPEGYSVSREKKERFSLILESASTNQTSMYLCASSLTTPGKQYFGPGTRLTVT.

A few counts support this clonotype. CDR3 DNA sequence: TGTGCCAGCAGTTTGCCAGGCTCTGGGGCCAACGTCCTGACTTTC. As protein: CASSLPGSGANVLTF. V and J are TRBV28 and TRBJ2-6, with unresolved D. Germline values: CDR1 MDHEN, CDR2 SYDVKM. There are 15 residues in the CDR3. Trimming took off 3 bases at V and 0 bases at J, with 6 bases between the two ends.

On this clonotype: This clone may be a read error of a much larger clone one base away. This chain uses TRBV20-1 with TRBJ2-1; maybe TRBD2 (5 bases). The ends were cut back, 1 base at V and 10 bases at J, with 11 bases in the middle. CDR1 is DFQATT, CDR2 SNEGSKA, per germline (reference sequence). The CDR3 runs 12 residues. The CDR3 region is CSARVTDYEQFF. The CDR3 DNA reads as TGCAGTGCTAGAGTAACCGACTACGAGCAGTTCTTC.

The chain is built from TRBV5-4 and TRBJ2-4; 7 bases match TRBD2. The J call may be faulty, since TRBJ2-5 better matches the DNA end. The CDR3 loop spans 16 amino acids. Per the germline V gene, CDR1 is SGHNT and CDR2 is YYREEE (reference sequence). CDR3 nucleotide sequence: TGTGCCAGCAGCAGGGGAGAGGCTAGCGGACAAGAGACCCAGTACTTC. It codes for CASSRGEASGQETQYF.

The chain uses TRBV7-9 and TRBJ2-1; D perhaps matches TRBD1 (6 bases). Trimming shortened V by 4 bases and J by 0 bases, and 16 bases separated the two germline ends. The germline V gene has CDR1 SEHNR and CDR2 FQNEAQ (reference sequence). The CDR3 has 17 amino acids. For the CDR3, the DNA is TGTGCCAGCAGCTCGATACTCACAGGGAGCTCCTACAATGAGCAGTTCTTC. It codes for CASSSILTGSSYNEQFF.

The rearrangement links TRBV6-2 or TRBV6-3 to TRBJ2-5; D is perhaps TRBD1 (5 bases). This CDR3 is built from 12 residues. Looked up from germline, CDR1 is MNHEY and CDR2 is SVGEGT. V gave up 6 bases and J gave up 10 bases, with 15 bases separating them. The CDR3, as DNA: TGTGCCAGCAGCAACAGGATCTCCGGCCAGTACTTC. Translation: CASSNRISGQYF.

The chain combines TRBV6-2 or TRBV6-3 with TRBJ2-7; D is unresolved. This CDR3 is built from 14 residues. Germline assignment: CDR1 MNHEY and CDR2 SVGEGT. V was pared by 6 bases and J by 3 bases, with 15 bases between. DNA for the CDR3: TGTGCCAGCAGCGCCCGTGGGCAGGACTACGAGCAGTACTTC. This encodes CASSARGQDYEQYF.

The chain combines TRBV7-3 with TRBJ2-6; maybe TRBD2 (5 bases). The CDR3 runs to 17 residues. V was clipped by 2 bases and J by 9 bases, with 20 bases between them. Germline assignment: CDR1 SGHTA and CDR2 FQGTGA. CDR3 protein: CASSLDPGRPSGNVLTF. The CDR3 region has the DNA TGTGCCAGCAGCTTAGACCCCGGAAGGCCCAGCGGCAACGTCCTGACTTTC.

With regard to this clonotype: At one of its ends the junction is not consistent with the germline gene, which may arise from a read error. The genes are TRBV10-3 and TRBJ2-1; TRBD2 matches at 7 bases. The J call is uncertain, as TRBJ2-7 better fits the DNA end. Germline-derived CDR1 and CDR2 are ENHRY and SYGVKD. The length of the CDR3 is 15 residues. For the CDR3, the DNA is TGTGCCACCAGTGACCCCGGGACTATACACAATGAGCAGTACTTC. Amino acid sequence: CATSDPGTIHNEQYF.

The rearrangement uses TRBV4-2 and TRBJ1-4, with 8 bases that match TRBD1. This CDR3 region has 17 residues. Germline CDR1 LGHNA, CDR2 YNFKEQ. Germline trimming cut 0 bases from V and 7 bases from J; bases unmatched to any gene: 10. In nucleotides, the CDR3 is TGTGCCAGCAGCCAAGATATGGGCAGGGGGCAGGGTGAAAAACTGTTTTTT. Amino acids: CASSQDMGRGQGEKLFF.